These T cell receptor beta chains were read from a single sample in a study of CD8+ T cells in alopecia areata. The table came from immunoSEQ multiplex PCR; TCRdb's copy has only in-frame clones and leaves some out. The sample has 100,000 to 150,000 clones, around 48% seen once. The sample consisted of NKG2D-low CD8+ T cells sorted from blood. The receptor source for this set is a human donor with alopecia areata. CDR3s leave out the opening cysteine and the closing phenylalanine or tryptophan.

>TRBV29-1|TRBJ2-1
SVEDPENNEQF
>TRBV30|TRBJ1-1
AWSGQGNTEAF
>TRBV27|TRBJ2-3
ASSLGDTQY
>TRBV5-6|TRBJ2-5
ASSFAEETQY
>TRBV4-3|TRBJ2-6
ASSQVGISGANVLT
>TRBV27|TRBJ2-6
ASSPPGANVLT
>TRBV30|TRBJ1-1
AWSDGQGWSTEAF
>TRBV28|TRBJ2-1
ATDPGGRHNEQF
>TRBV28|TRBJ2-7
ASSWDRGTYEQY
>TRBV29-1|TRBJ2-7
SALLGEQY
>TRBV6-1|TRBJ2-3
ASIRSEADTQY
>TRBV9|TRBJ2-7
ASSEDYEQY
>TRBV5-1|TRBJ2-7
ASSDRDPTYEQY
>TRBV5-1|TRBJ1-1
ASSLSREKAF
>TRBV29-1|TRBJ2-1
SVEEPHRDGPLAYNEQF
>TRBV16|-
ASSQPAGLHEQY
>TRBV28|TRBJ2-7
ASSFPRGVHYEQY